This TCR beta chain was recorded in a study of cytomegalovirus exposure and HLA in healthy donors listed by TCRdb under 2017. Some background on the complete study: An earlier analysis of roughly 610 of the donors reported under 300 Gb of sequence data and 90 million to 120 million unique TCR beta sequences obtained from about 170 million T cells. Of the roughly 390 genotyped donors, roughly 80% were placed in the genetic ancestry cluster associated with self-reported Caucasian donors. Along with the approximately 700-subject first cohort, a separate validation cohort of more than 90 different subjects was used. In an earlier analysis of 587 of the donors, high-throughput TCR beta sequencing was used to judge whether each TCR beta V gene segment behaved as functional or pseudogenic. To predict cytomegalovirus infection status, the study combined high-throughput TCR immunosequencing, statistical association of individual TCRs with disease status, and machine learning. Roughly five DR-DQ haplotypes were handled as single units for association and clustering because linkage in the cohort was strong. All discovery cohort repertoires had been generated using a single sequencing platform. The study aimed to test whether cataloging public T cell receptors could reveal signatures of past pathogen exposure. In a later analysis, previously published TCR beta repertoires from fewer than 750 donors were re-analyzed and high-resolution HLA genotyping was added so that TCR occurrence patterns could be studied. Class I and class II HLA loci were covered by the typing at four-digit resolution. A later genetic analysis used genome-wide SNP genotypes for about 65% of the roughly 670 donors, treating that subset as a discovery cohort. Donor age, sex, ethnicity and CMV serostatus were compiled alongside the repertoire data. The study used immunosequencing to profile the T cell repertoires of around 600 subjects and linked those repertoires to cytomegalovirus serostatus. On average, around 230,000 unique TCR beta nucleotide sequences were sequenced per donor among 300 to 500 genotyped donors of the cohort, with roughly 18% of those sequences being non-productive. An early release covering about 600 HLA-typed donors comprised about 290 gigabases of sequencing data and about 90 million unique TCR sequences. Typing coverage differed by locus: A, B, C, DRB1 and DQB1 were typed in about 620-640 donors, DQA1 in 500 to 550, DPA1 in around 580, and DPB1 in 400 to 490. In the later analysis, no new phenotypic data were used to find candidate immune exposures; instead, reliance was placed on TCR beta sequences and their occurrence across donors.

The cohort comprised 550 to 700 healthy bone marrow donors. At the time of sampling, every cohort member was nominally healthy, though immune exposures that went unrecorded were likely present. The donor was CMV seropositive and belonged to the group of a few hundred seropositive cohort members. A peripheral blood sample was collected from each donor, and TCR beta sequencing was performed on peripheral blood mononuclear cells. The Qiagen DNeasy Blood Extraction Kit was used to extract genomic DNA from the blood cell samples. Receptor libraries were prepared by the immunoSEQ multiplex PCR assay. The multiplex PCR relied on a mix of 60 forward primers for TCR Vbeta segments and 13 reverse primers for TCR Jbeta segments. The CDR3 region of rearranged TCR beta genes was amplified from genomic DNA by a multiplex PCR assay. The Illumina HiSeq System was used to sequence the amplified TCR beta libraries as 87-base-pair reads. The paper's data handling went like this. Across the 670 or so repertoires, a later analysis counted tens of millions of unique TCR beta chains, roughly 11 million of which were shared by at least two donors. To remove PCR and sequencing errors, raw reads were error-corrected and collapsed into unique sequences using a nearest-neighbor algorithm that merged closely related sequences. V, D and J gene segments were assigned by aligning CDR3 sequences to IMGT reference sequences. For a sequence to be retained, a match of at least six nucleotides was required to both a V gene segment and a J gene segment. Rearrangements were called productive when the CDR3 lacked stop codons and stayed in frame with V and J; all others were non-productive. Following IMGT convention, CDR3 was defined as the stretch from the second conserved V-encoded cysteine up to the conserved J-encoded phenylalanine. In an earlier analysis of around 640 of the donors, sequences lacking an unambiguous match to a single V gene segment were excluded. An earlier analysis of a few hundred of the donors classified V segments as functional when productive rearrangements were above 56.7% and as segregating when the standard deviation between donors was above 5%. A statistical classification framework was developed to diagnose cytomegalovirus status using the catalog of TCR beta chain sequences. In a later analysis, TCR nucleotide sequences were compared against IMGT/GENE-DB human TR gene sequences so that V and J genes could be assigned. Using the TCRdist pipeline, a later analysis assigned CDR3 sequences along with most-parsimonious VDJ recombination scenarios. A later analysis defined each TCR beta chain by its CDR3 amino acid sequence plus V-gene family, and excluded reads lacking a unique V-gene family. As a way to deal with suspected cross-contamination and a sequencing artifact, a later analysis dropped roughly 600 nucleotide sequences that were highly shared and had low generation probability. For each public chain, a later analysis derived a clonal expansion index from normalized ranks of inferred template counts within each repertoire. A later analysis computed generation probabilities with a VDJ recombination model fitted to out-of-frame rearrangements, and checked the results against IGoR. In a later analysis, hypergeometric tests were used to score TCR-TCR, TCR-HLA and TCR-CMV co-occurrence, with a repertoire-size bias correction applied to TCR pairs. False discovery rates were estimated in a later analysis by permuting HLA or CMV assignments 20 times. In a later analysis, co-occurring TCRs were grouped using DBSCAN, with TCRdist sequence similarity added in when clustering inside HLA-allele-positive subsets. Repertoires with fewer than 30,000 or more than 120,000 public chains were left out of co-occurrence clustering, as were four to six repertoires with anomalous nucleotide sharing. Not all clones reach the TCRdb copy of this immuneACCESS table, which keeps in-frame sequences only. Checked studies attribute under half of the gap to unresolved V genes and leave the rest unexplained. That table furnishes V, J and clone size, whereas the DNA furnished D and trimming. The sample data list 200,000 to 250,000 clones, and roughly 70% of these were observed just once. 2.6% of the sample is held by the ten biggest clonotypes.

After removal of 2 bases from V and 5 bases from J, the junction retains 7 bases not matched to a gene. Taken from the germline V gene, the CDR1 and CDR2 loops are SGHRS and YFSETQ. The CDR3, cysteine through phenylalanine, is 17 amino acids long. Of the read, only the CDR3 DNA is kept; its 51 bases are in frame from base 1. Overall results and qualifications from the work: According to the authors, the approach could potentially be generalized to other disease states and immunological phenotypes. When HLA alleles, especially DR and DQ, strongly co-occurred, attributing TCR associations to individual alleles was difficult. An association between a missense DCLRE1C variant and V-gene and J-gene trimming of TCR beta chains was found in a later genetic analysis and replicated in an independent cohort. In an earlier analysis of some 500 of the donors, most TCR beta V segments appeared in productive rearrangements about 87% or about 30% of the time, broadly matching IMGT annotations. Because counts were too low, roughly 18 rarely observed V segments, including chromosome 9 orphons, were left out of the earlier analysis of over 550 of the donors. In both the original and validation cohorts, the classifier was reported to diagnose cytomegalovirus status with high specificity and sensitivity. The study gave a list of 150 to 200 TCR beta chains associated with cytomegalovirus. Three of the identified cytomegalovirus-associated TCR beta chains were confirmed in vitro to be specific for cytomegalovirus antigens. Correlated functional status among segregating V segments might be attributable to linkage disequilibrium, but an unknown experimental factor could not be ruled out. Because HLA typing was missing for some donors at each locus, association tests included only the typed subset. According to a later analysis, parvovirus B19, influenza, CMV and Epstein-Barr virus appeared linked to several top co-occurrence clusters. While some public TCRs were present in many individuals, most TCR sequences turned up only very rarely across donors. In this cohort, only TCR beta chains were sequenced, and detectable features were limited by the absence of alpha or paired-chain data. The 87-base-pair reads could not distinguish some IMGT-functional V segments, including TRBV6-2 and TRBV6-3, so those segments were excluded. CMV serostatus was the only immune exposure information available for the cohort. Compared with equally common non-associated chains, HLA-associated TCR beta chains in a later analysis were more clonally expanded and had lower generation probabilities. A cluster of highly shared sequence variants was judged likely to represent a technical artifact of the sequencing pipeline. According to a later analysis, TCR association rates differed among HLA loci, with DRB1 alleles showing the most associated TCRs and HLA-C alleles showing the fewest. Sequencing depth was assumed to be roughly uniform across donors in the presence/absence analyses, though that assumption may not hold. A further reported finding was that TCR beta sequences accurately predicted the HLA-A and HLA-B alleles for most subjects in the first cohort. At a false discovery rate of 0.05, a later analysis linked 16,951 TCR beta sequences to specific HLA alleles. According to a later analysis, most CMV-associated TCR beta chains appeared to be HLA-restricted, and the HLA associations seemed to be driven largely by CMV exposure. Compared with the 666-donor mean, donors in an Asian-associated ancestry cluster had fewer N-insertions in productive TCRs, according to a later genetic analysis.

In the case of this clone: Its antigen target is currently unknown. No much larger clonotype is one base removed from it; base qualities were not supplied.

The sequence was obtained from a man aged 35 to 55 in good health and CMV-seropositive. Specimen: PBMCs. Rearrangement joined TRBV5-1 to TRBJ2-7, and 16 bases in between align with TRBD2. The nucleotide sequence is given as TGCGCCAGCAGCTTAAGGGGACTAGCGGGGGGGCTGGACGAGCAGTACTTC. This is translated as CASSLRGLAGGLDEQYF.